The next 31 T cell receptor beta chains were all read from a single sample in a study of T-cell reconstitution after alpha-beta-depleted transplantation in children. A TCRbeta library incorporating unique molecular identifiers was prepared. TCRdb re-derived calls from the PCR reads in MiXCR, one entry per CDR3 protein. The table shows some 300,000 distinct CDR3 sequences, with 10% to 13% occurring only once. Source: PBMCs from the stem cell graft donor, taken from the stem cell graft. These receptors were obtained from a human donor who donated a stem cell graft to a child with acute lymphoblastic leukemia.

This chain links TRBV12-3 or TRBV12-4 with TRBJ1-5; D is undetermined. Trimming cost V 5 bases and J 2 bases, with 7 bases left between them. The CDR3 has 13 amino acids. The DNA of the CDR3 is TGTGCCAGCAGTATAGACCGCAATCAGCCCCAGCATTTT. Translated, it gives CASSIDRNQPQHF.

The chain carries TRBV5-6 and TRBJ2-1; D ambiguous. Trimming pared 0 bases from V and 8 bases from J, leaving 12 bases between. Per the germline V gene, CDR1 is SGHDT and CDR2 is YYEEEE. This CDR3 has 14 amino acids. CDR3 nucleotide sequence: TGTGCCAGCAGCTTGGTCCTAGGTCGTGATGAGCAGTTCTTC. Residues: CASSLVLGRDEQFF.

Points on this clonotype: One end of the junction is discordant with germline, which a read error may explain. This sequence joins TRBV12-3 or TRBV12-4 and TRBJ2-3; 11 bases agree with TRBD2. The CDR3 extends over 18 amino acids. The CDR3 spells CAISLLPALAGGGDTQYF. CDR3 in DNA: TGTGCCATCAGTTTACTCCCAGCATTAGCGGGAGGGGGTGATACGCAGTATTTT.

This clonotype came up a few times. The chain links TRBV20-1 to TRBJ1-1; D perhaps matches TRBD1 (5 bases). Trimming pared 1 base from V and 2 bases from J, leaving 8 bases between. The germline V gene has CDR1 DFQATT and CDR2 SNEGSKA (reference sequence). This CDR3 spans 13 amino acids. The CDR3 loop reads CSARVTANTEAFF. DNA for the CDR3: TGCAGTGCTAGAGTGACAGCCAACACTGAAGCTTTCTTT.

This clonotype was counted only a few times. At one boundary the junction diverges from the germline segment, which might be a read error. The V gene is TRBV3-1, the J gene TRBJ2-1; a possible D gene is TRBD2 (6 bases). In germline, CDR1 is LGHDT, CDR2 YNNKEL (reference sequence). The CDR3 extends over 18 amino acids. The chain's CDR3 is CATSQDFRQSLRGDSRVF. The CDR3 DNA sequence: TGTGCCACCAGCCAAGATTTCCGACAGAGTCTTCGAGGGGACTCCCGGGTCTTC.

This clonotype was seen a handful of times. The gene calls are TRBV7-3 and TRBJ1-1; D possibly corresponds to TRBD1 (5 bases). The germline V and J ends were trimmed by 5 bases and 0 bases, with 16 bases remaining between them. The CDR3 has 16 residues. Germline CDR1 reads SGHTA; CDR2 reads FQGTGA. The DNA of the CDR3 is TGTGCCAGCAGCCAGGGAACGTCGGGTTTGAACACTGAAGCTTTCTTT. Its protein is CASSQGTSGLNTEAFF.

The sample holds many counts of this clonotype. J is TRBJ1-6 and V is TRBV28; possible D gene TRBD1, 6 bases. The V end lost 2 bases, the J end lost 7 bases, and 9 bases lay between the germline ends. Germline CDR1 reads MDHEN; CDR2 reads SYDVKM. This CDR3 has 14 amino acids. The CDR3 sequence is CASSLAQGNSPLHF. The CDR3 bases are TGTGCCAGCAGTTTAGCACAGGGAAATTCACCCCTCCACTTT.

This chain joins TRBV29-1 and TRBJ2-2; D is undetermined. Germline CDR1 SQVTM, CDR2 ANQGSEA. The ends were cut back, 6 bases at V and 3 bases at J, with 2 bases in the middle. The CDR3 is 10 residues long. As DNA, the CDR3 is TGCAGCGTGTACACCGGGGAGCTGTTTTTT. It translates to CSVYTGELFF.

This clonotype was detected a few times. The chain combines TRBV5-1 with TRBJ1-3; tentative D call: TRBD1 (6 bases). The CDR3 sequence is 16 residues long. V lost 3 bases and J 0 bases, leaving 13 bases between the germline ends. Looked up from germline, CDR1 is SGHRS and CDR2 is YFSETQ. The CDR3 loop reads CASSSTGHSSGNTIYF. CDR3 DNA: TGCGCCAGCAGCTCGACAGGCCATTCCTCTGGAAACACCATATATTTT.

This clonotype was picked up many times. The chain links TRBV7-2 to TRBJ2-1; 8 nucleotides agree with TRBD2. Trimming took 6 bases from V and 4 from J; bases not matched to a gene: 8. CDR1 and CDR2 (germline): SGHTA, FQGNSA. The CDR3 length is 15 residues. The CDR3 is CASRLAGGQYNEQFF. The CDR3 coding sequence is TGTGCCAGCAGGCTGGCGGGAGGTCAGTACAATGAGCAGTTCTTC.

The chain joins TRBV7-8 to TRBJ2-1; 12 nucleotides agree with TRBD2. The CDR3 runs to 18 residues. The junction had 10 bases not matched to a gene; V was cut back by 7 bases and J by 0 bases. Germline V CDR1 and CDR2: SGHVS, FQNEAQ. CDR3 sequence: CASTPSGRGKSSYNEQFF. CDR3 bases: TGTGCCAGCACCCCTAGCGGGAGGGGTAAGAGCTCCTACAATGAGCAGTTCTTC. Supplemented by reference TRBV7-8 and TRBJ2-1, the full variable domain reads GAGVSQSPRYKVAKRGQDVALRCDPISGHVSLFWYQQALGQGPEFLTYFQNEAQLDKSGLPSDRFFAERPEGSVSTLKIQRTQQEDSAVYLCASTPSGRGKSSYNEQFFGPGTRLTVL.

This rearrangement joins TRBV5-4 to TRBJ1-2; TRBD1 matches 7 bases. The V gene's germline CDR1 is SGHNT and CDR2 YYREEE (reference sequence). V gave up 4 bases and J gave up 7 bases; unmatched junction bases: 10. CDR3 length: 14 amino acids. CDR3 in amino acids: CASSPPAGGGGYTF. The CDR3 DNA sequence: TGTGCCAGCAGCCCTCCGGCAGGGGGTGGTGGCTACACCTTC.

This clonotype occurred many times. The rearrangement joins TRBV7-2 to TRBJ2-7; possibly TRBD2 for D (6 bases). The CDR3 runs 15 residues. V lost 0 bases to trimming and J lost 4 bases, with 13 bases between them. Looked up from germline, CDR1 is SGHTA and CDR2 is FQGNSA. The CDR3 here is CASSLASLASYEQYF. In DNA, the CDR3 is TGTGCCAGCAGCTTAGCATCGCTAGCGAGTTACGAGCAGTACTTC.

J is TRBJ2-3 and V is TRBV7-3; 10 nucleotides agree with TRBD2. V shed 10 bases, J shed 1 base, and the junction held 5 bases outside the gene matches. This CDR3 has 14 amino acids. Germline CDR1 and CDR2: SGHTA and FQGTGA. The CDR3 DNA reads TGTGCCACCTCTCTAGCGGGAGGCACAGATACGCAGTATTTT. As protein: CATSLAGGTDTQYF.

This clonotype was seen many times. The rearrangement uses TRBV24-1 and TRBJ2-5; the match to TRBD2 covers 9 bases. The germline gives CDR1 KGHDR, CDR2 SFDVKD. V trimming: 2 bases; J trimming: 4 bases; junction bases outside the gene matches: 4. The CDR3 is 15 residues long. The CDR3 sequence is CATSDSTSGPETQYF. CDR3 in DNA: TGTGCCACCAGTGATTCCACTAGCGGGCCAGAGACCCAGTACTTC.

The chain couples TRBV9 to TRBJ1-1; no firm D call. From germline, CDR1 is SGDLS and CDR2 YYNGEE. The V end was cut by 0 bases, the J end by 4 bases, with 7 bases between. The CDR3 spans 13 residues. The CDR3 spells CASSVEEGTEAFF. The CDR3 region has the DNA TGTGCCAGCAGCGTAGAAGAGGGCACTGAAGCTTTCTTT.

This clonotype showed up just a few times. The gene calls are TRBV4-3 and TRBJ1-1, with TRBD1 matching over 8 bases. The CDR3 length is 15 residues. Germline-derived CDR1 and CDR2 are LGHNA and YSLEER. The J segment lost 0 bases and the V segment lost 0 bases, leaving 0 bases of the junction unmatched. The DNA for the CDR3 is TGCGCCAGCAGCCAAGAGGGACAGGTGAACACTGAAGCTTTCTTT. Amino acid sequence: CASSQEGQVNTEAFF.

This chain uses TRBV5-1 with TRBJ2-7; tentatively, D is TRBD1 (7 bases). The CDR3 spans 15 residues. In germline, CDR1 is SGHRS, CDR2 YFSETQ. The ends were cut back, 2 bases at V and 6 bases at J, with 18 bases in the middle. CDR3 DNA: TGCGCCAGCAGCTTCAGGGGGGAAGGTACTACCGAGCAGTACTTC. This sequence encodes CASSFRGEGTTEQYF.

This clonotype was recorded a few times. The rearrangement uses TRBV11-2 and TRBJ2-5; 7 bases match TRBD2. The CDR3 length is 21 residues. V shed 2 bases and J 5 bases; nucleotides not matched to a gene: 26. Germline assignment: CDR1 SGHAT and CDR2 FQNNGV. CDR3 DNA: TGTGCCAGCAGCTTACGGTACGGGTCTGTGGGACGAGAGCGGGAACGCGAGACCCAGTACTTC. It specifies CASSLRYGSVGRERERETQYF. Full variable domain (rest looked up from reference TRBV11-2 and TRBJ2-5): EAGVAQSPRYKIIEKRQSVAFWCNPISGHATLYWYQQILGQGPKLLIQFQNNGVVDDSQLPKDRFSAERLKGVDSTLKIQPAKLEDSAVYLCASSLRYGSVGRERERETQYFGPGTRLLVL.

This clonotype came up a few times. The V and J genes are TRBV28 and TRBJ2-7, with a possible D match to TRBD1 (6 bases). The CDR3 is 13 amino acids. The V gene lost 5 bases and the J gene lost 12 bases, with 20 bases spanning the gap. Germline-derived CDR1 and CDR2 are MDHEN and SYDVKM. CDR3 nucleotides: TGTGCCAGCAGTCTGGACAGTAACGTACGAGGGTACTTC. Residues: CASSLDSNVRGYF. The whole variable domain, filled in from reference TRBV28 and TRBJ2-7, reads DVKVTQSSRYLVKRTGEKVFLECVQDMDHENMFWYRQDPGLGLRLIYFSYDVKMKEKGDIPEGYSVSREKKERFSLILESASTNQTSMYLCASSLDSNVRGYFGPGTRLTVT.

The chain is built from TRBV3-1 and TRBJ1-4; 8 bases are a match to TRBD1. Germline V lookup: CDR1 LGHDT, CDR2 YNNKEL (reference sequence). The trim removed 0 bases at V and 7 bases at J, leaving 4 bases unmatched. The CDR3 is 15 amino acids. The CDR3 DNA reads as TGTGCCAGCAGCCAAGATTACAGGGGGGTTGAAAAACTGTTTTTT. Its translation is CASSQDYRGVEKLFF. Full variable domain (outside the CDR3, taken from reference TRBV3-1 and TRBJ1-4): DTAVSQTPKYLVTQMGNDKSIKCEQNLGHDTMYWYKQDSKKFLKIMFSYNNKELIINETVPNRFSPKSPDKAHLNLHINSLELGDSAVYFCASSQDYRGVEKLFFGSGTQLSVL.

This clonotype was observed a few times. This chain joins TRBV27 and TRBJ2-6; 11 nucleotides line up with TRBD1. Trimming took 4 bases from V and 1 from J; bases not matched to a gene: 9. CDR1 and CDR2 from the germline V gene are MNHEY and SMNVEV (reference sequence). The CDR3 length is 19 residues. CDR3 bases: TGTGCCAGCAGTTCCTTTCCGGGACAGGGGGTTTCTGGGGCCAACGTCCTGACTTTC. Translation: CASSSFPGQGVSGANVLTF.

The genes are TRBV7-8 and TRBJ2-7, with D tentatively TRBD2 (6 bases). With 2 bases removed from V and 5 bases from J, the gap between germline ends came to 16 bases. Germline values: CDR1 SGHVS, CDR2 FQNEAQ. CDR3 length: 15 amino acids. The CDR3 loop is CASSLMASVPHEQYF. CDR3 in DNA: TGTGCCAGCAGCTTAATGGCTAGCGTCCCCCACGAGCAGTACTTC.

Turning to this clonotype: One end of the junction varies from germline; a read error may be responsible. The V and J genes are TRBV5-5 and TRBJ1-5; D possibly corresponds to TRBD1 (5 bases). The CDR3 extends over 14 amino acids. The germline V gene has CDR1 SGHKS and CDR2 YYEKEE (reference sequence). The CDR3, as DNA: TGTGCCAGCAGTTTGGACTGGGGGGGTCAGCCCCAGCATTTT. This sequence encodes CASSLDWGGQPQHF.

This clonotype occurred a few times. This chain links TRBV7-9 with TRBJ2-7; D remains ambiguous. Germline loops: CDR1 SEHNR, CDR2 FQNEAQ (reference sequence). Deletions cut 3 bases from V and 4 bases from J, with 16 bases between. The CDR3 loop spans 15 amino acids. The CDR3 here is CASSFNVDSWYEQYF. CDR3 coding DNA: TGTGCCAGCAGCTTTAACGTGGATAGCTGGTACGAGCAGTACTTC.

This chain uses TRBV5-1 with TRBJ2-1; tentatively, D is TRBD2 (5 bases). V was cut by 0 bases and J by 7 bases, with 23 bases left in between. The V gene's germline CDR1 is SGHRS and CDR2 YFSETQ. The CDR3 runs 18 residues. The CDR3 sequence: CASSLVETAPTIWNEQFF. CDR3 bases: TGCGCCAGCAGCTTGGTAGAGACGGCCCCGACTATATGGAATGAGCAGTTCTTC. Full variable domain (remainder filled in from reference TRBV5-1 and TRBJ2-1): KAGVTQTPRYLIKTRGQQVTLSCSPISGHRSVSWYQQTPGQGLQFLFEYFSETQRNKGNFPGRFSGRQFSNSRSEMNVSTLELGDSALYLCASSLVETAPTIWNEQFFGPGTRLTVL.

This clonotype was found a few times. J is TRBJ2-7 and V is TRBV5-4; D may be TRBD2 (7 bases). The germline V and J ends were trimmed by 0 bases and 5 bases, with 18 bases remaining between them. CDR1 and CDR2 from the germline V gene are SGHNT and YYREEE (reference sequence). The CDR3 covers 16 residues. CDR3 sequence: CASSLGGGTTPHEQYF. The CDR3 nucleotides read TGTGCCAGCAGCTTGGGAGGGGGGACTACCCCTCACGAGCAGTACTTC.

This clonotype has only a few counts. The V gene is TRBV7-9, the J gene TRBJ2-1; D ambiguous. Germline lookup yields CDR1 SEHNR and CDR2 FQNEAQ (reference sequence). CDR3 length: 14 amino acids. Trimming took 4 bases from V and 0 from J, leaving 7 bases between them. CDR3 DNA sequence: TGTGCCAGCAGCTCGAGCGCCTCCTACAATGAGCAGTTCTTC. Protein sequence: CASSSSASYNEQFF.

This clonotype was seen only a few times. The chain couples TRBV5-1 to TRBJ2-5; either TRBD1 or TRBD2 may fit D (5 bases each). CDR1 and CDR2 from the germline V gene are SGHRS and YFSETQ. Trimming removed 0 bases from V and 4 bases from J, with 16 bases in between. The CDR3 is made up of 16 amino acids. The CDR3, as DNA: TGCGCCAGCAGCTTGGTTTTTCCGGGGCGCGCAGAGACCCAGTACTTC. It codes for CASSLVFPGRAETQYF.

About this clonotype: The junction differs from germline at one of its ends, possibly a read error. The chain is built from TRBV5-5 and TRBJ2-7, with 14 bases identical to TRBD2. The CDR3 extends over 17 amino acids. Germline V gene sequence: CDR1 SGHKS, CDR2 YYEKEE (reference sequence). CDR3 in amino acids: CASSLATSGRAWYEQHF. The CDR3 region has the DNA TGTGCCAGCAGCTTGGCGACTAGCGGGAGGGCCTGGTACGAGCAGCACTTC. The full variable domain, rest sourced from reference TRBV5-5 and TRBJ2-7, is DAGVTQSPTHLIKTRGQQVTLRCSPISGHKSVSWYQQVLGQGPQFIFQYYEKEERGRGNFPDRFSARQFPNYSSELNVNALLLGDSALYLCASSLATSGRAWYEQHFGPGTRLTVT.

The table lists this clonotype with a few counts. The CDR3 DNA sequence: TGCGCCAGCAGCTTGGGAGGACTAGGAAGTGGCACAGATACGCAGTATTTT. Its protein product is CASSLGGLGSGTDTQYF. The chain recombines TRBV5-1 with TRBJ2-3; 7 positions match TRBD2. The germline gives CDR1 SGHRS, CDR2 YFSETQ. V lost 0 bases to trimming and J lost 1 base; unmatched junction nucleotides: 8. The CDR3 sequence is 17 residues long. Together with reference TRBV5-1 and TRBJ2-3, the CDR3 gives the full variable domain: KAGVTQTPRYLIKTRGQQVTLSCSPISGHRSVSWYQQTPGQGLQFLFEYFSETQRNKGNFPGRFSGRQFSNSRSEMNVSTLELGDSALYLCASSLGGLGSGTDTQYFGPGTRLTVL.